The 30 T cell receptor beta chains below come from one sample, sequenced in a study of beta chain features in type 1 diabetes. Their target antigens are unknown. Overall study findings and caveats: Across all four CD4+ subsets, people with type 1 diabetes showed modestly shorter TCRB CDR3s.

The isolated RNA, all of it, was reverse transcribed, so expressed TCRB transcripts were what got sequenced. Sequencing was performed with immunoSEQ multiplex PCR; in TCRdb, only in-frame clones are kept and a portion is missing. The sample consists of a few hundred thousand clones, roughly a tenth of them appearing once. Sequencing was performed on central memory CD4+ T cells from blood. These receptors were obtained from a man aged 30-40 years with type 1 diabetes.

This clone was counted ten times or more. V and J are TRBV28 and TRBJ2-1; D possibly corresponds to TRBD2 (5 bases). CDR3 length: 18 amino acids. The V end lost 6 bases, the J end lost 3 bases, and 24 bases lay between the germline ends. Germline V gene data show CDR1 as MDHEN and CDR2 as SYDVKM. CDR3 DNA sequence: TGTGCCAGCAGGGGTACGGGCGGCCCTTTAGGAGGCTACAATGAGCAGTTCTTC. Encoded protein: CASRGTGGPLGGYNEQFF.

This clone was seen a handful of times. V and J are TRBV2 and TRBJ2-2; 7 positions match TRBD1. J lost 8 bases, V lost 4 bases, and 1 base had no gene match. Germline V gives CDR1 SNHLY, CDR2 FYNNEI. The CDR3 contains 12 residues. CDR3: CASSGTGGELFF. CDR3 sequence (DNA): TGTGCCAGCAGTGGGACAGGTGGGGAGCTGTTTTTT.

The rearrangement uses TRBV6-5 and TRBJ2-1; D is perhaps TRBD2 (6 bases). CDR3 length: 10 residues. V lost 10 bases and J 7 bases, leaving 8 bases between the germline ends. Germline CDR1 MNHEY, CDR2 SVGAGI. The CDR3 spells CATGRNEQFF. In DNA, the CDR3 is TGTGCCACAGGGAGGAATGAGCAGTTCTTC.

CDR3 loop: CASSLRPGRLFF. The CDR3 bases are TGTGCCAGCAGCCTTCGCCCGGGAAGACTGTTTTTT. V gene TRBV5-6 combines with J gene TRBJ1-4; D uncertain. The CDR3 sequence is 12 residues long. Between the trimmed V and J ends, which lost 4 bases and 13 bases, there was a span of 14 bases. Per the germline V gene, CDR1 is SGHDT and CDR2 is YYEEEE. Supplemented by reference TRBV5-6 and TRBJ1-4, the full variable domain reads DAGVTQSPTHLIKTRGQQVTLRCSPKSGHDTVSWYQQALGQGPQFIFQYYEEEERQRGNFPDRFSGHQFPNYSSELNVNALLLGDSALYLCASSLRPGRLFFGSGTQLSVL.

V is TRBV20-1 and J is TRBJ2-5, with TRBD2 matching 8 bases. Looked up from germline, CDR1 is DFQATT and CDR2 is SNEGSKA (reference sequence). Germline trimming cut 7 bases from V and 3 bases from J; bases unmatched to any gene: 1. The CDR3 has 11 residues. This chain's CDR3 is CSVLAEETQYF. As DNA, the CDR3 is TGCAGTGTACTAGCGGAAGAGACCCAGTACTTC.

This clone has a handful of counts. The chain is built from TRBV7-9 and TRBJ2-7; D uncertain. CDR3 length: 12 residues. The V end lost 6 bases, the J end lost 3 bases, and 9 bases lay between the germline ends. Germline-derived CDR1 and CDR2 are SEHNR and FQNEAQ (reference sequence). The CDR3 spells CASSLSGYEQYF. The CDR3 DNA reads TGTGCCAGCAGTCTTTCAGGCTACGAGCAGTACTTC.

The gene calls are TRBV5-1 and TRBJ1-2; tentative D call: TRBD1 (6 bases). The ends were cut back, 4 bases at V and 2 bases at J, with 9 bases in the middle. Germline assignment: CDR1 SGHRS and CDR2 YFSETQ. The CDR3 covers 13 residues. The CDR3 nucleotides read TGCGCCAGCAGCGGAACAGGGAACTATGGCTACACCTTC. It specifies CASSGTGNYGYTF.

This chain links TRBV7-2 with TRBJ2-2; perhaps TRBD1 as D (5 bases). CDR1 and CDR2 (germline): SGHTA, FQGNSA. CDR3 length: 14 amino acids. The V and J ends lost 1 base and 5 bases respectively, with 8 bases between them. CDR3 loop: CASSLDRLTGELFF. Written as DNA, the CDR3 is TGTGCCAGCAGCTTAGACAGGTTAACCGGGGAGCTGTTTTTT.

A few counts support this clone. The CDR3 protein is CAWSRSSKAFF. The DNA for the CDR3 is TGTGCCTGGAGTCGAAGTTCGAAAGCTTTCTTT. The chain has TRBV30 and TRBJ1-1; D is unresolved. The V gene's germline CDR1 is GTSNPN and CDR2 SVGIG (reference sequence). V lost 2 bases to trimming and J lost 9 bases, with 10 bases between them. This CDR3 spans 11 amino acids.

Only a few counts were recorded for this clone. The chain combines TRBV9 with TRBJ2-3, with 7 nucleotides matching TRBD1. Germline V gives CDR1 SGDLS, CDR2 YYNGEE. The length of the CDR3 is 15 residues. V lost 3 bases and J lost 2; bases outside the gene matches: 6. The CDR3 is CASSGGTVVTDTQYF. CDR3 bases: TGTGCCAGCAGCGGTGGGACAGTAGTCACAGATACGCAGTATTTT.

The chain combines TRBV7-2 with TRBJ2-1; 8 nucleotides align to TRBD2. Germline trimming cut 3 bases from V and 9 bases from J; bases unmatched to any gene: 13. This CDR3 spans 16 amino acids. Germline V lookup: CDR1 SGHTA, CDR2 FQGNSA. CDR3: CASSFVSGTSFGEQFF. The CDR3 DNA follows: TGTGCCAGCAGCTTTGTCTCCGGGACTAGTTTTGGTGAGCAGTTCTTC.

This clone has a handful of counts. This chain joins TRBV7-9 and TRBJ2-3, with 12 bases fitting TRBD2. J lost 0 bases, V lost 4 bases, and 8 bases had no gene match. The CDR3 consists of 18 residues. Germline V CDR1 and CDR2: SEHNR, FQNEAQ (reference sequence). In nucleotides, the CDR3 is TGTGCCAGCAGCTCCCCTGGGACTAGCGGGTTAAGCACAGATACGCAGTATTTT. Amino acid sequence: CASSSPGTSGLSTDTQYF.

This clone was observed a few times. The identical CDR3 is also encoded by other nucleotide sequences in the sample. This rearrangement joins TRBV5-1 to TRBJ1-1; TRBD1 aligns across 10 bases. The CDR3 is 14 amino acids. The V gene's germline CDR1 is SGHRS and CDR2 YFSETQ. With 6 bases clipped from V and 2 bases from J, the junction kept 4 bases outside the gene matches. The CDR3 here is CASTRTGGNTEAFF. Here the CDR3 DNA reads TGCGCCAGCACTAGGACAGGGGGAAACACTGAAGCTTTCTTT.

The chain employs TRBV4-2 and TRBJ1-3; a weak D match, TRBD1 (5 bases). CDR3 length equals 16 residues. Germline-derived CDR1 and CDR2 are LGHNA and YNFKEQ. The ends were cut back, 2 bases at V and 1 base at J, with 12 bases in the middle. The CDR3 DNA is TGTGCCAGCAGCCAAATGGGACGGCTATCTGGAAACACCATATATTTT. Translating gives CASSQMGRLSGNTIYF.

V gene TRBV6-6 combines with J gene TRBJ2-7; D perhaps matches TRBD2 (6 bases). The CDR3 is made up of 15 amino acids. V lost 2 bases and J lost 3, with 14 bases in between. Germline CDR1 and CDR2: MNHNY and SVGAGI (reference sequence). The CDR3 nucleotides are TGTGCCAGCAGTTACCCCGAAATCGGGAGCTACGAGCAGTACTTC. Translated: CASSYPEIGSYEQYF.

The chain links TRBV4-1 to TRBJ1-1; D is undetermined. This CDR3 spans 13 amino acids. CDR1 and CDR2 from the germline V gene are MGHRA and YSYEKL. Trimming shortened V by 6 bases and J by 1 base, and 9 bases separated the two germline ends. The DNA of the CDR3 is TGCGCCAGCAGAGAGGGAGCGAACACTGAAGCTTTCTTT. This sequence encodes CASREGANTEAFF.

V usage is TRBV4-1 and J usage is TRBJ2-7, with D perhaps TRBD1 or TRBD2 (7 bases each). V shed 0 bases and J shed 7 bases, with 16 bases lying between them. Germline V gene sequence: CDR1 MGHRA, CDR2 YSYEKL. The CDR3 runs to 15 residues. The CDR3 region has the DNA TGCGCCAGCAGCCAAGATAGACTAGCCAGGGGGGAGCAGTACTTC. Encoded protein: CASSQDRLARGEQYF.

The chain couples TRBV28 to TRBJ2-5; a possible D gene is TRBD1 (5 bases). The closer fit of TRBJ2-7 to the DNA end suggests the J call may be wrong. This CDR3 region has 12 residues. Per the germline V gene, CDR1 is MDHEN and CDR2 is SYDVKM. CDR3 bases: TGTGCCAGCAGTCTACAGGACTACGAGCAGTACTTC. It codes for CASSLQDYEQYF.

The chain links TRBV11-3 to TRBJ2-3; D possibly corresponds to TRBD2 (5 bases). The ends were cut back, 0 bases at V and 4 bases at J, with 5 bases in the middle. The CDR3 is 13 amino acids. CDR1 and CDR2 from the germline V gene are SGHNT and YENEEA. CDR3 residues: CASSLDSADTQYF. CDR3 DNA: TGTGCCAGCAGCTTAGATAGCGCAGATACGCAGTATTTT.

This clone was picked up many times. The DNA for the CDR3 is TGTGCCAGCAGCCCGCGGGACCGGTGGGGCTACACCTTC. Amino acid sequence: CASSPRDRWGYTF. This chain uses TRBV5-5 with TRBJ1-2, with D tentatively TRBD1 (5 bases). The ends were cut back, 4 bases at V and 8 bases at J, with 15 bases in the middle. The CDR3 loop spans 13 amino acids. Looked up from germline, CDR1 is SGHKS and CDR2 is YYEKEE (reference sequence).

The table lists this clone with a few counts. The CDR3 DNA reads as TGCAGCGTTGGCCCATCTGCCTACGAGCAGTACTTC. This sequence encodes CSVGPSAYEQYF. The V and J genes are TRBV29-1 and TRBJ2-7; D is ambiguous. V shed 4 bases and J shed 2 bases, with 9 bases lying between them. Germline loops: CDR1 SQVTM, CDR2 ANQGSEA. This CDR3 region has 12 residues.

The chain recombines TRBV10-3 with TRBJ2-3; 8 bases agree with TRBD2. Germline loops: CDR1 ENHRY, CDR2 SYGVKD. With V trimmed by 9 bases and J by 4 bases, 6 bases remained unmatched. The CDR3 totals 13 residues. In DNA, the CDR3 is TGTGCCATTTCGAGCGGGAGCGCAGATACGCAGTATTTT. Translation: CAISSGSADTQYF.

This clone occurred a few times. The chain carries TRBV28 and TRBJ1-2; a weak D match, TRBD1 (5 bases). Trimming took off 5 bases at V and 8 bases at J, with 15 bases between the two ends. Germline V gene sequence: CDR1 MDHEN, CDR2 SYDVKM. The CDR3 is made up of 13 amino acids. CDR3 nucleotides: TGTGCCAGCAGTCTTTCTCGGGGGAGCGGCTACACCTTC. Translated, it gives CASSLSRGSGYTF.

This clone was seen only a few times. V gene TRBV10-3 combines with J gene TRBJ2-1; TRBD1 aligns across 9 bases. This CDR3 contains 15 residues. In germline, CDR1 is ENHRY, CDR2 SYGVKD. V was pared by 6 bases and J by 4 bases, with 7 bases of the junction left unmatched. CDR3 in DNA: TGTGCCATCAGGGGGGACAGGGCAATTTACAATGAGCAGTTCTTC. Amino acid sequence: CAIRGDRAIYNEQFF.

This clone has only a few counts. A much more abundant neighbour one base away suggests this may be a read error. The chain couples TRBV7-2 to TRBJ2-3; no clear D gene. Germline values: CDR1 SGHTA, CDR2 FQGNSA. The CDR3 sequence is 13 residues long. V gave up 1 base and J gave up 2 bases, with 4 bases separating them. Written as DNA, the CDR3 is TGTGCCAGCAGCTTAGACAACACAGATACGCAGTATTTT. Translation gives CASSLDNTDTQYF.

The rearrangement joins TRBV6-1 to TRBJ2-2; no firm D call. This CDR3 region has 14 residues. Trimming removed 6 bases from V and 3 bases from J, with 11 bases in between. Germline V lookup: CDR1 MNHNS, CDR2 SASEGT. In DNA, the CDR3 is TGTGCCAGCAGCCCCCAAGGATACACCGGGGAGCTGTTTTTT. The encoded protein is CASSPQGYTGELFF.

This clone was detected only a few times. J is TRBJ2-7 and V is TRBV29-1; TRBD2 aligns across 11 bases. V was pared by 4 bases and J by 4 bases, with 9 bases of the junction left unmatched. The CDR3 has 15 amino acids. Germline CDR1 SQVTM, CDR2 ANQGSEA. CDR3 region: CSVGGLAEANYEQYF. DNA for the CDR3: TGCAGCGTTGGGGGACTAGCGGAGGCAAATTACGAGCAGTACTTC.

The sample holds many counts of this clone. This chain connects TRBV11-2 to TRBJ1-1; TRBD1 might be the D (6 bases). The length of the CDR3 is 14 residues. CDR1 is SGHAT and CDR2 is FQNNGV in the germline V gene. V was shortened by 5 bases and J by 6 bases, with 16 bases between the two germline ends. The chain's CDR3 is CASSGTGRLAEAFF. The CDR3 DNA follows: TGTGCCAGCAGCGGAACAGGGAGGTTAGCTGAAGCTTTCTTT.

This clone was counted between two and nine times. The genes are TRBV5-6 and TRBJ2-1, with 10 bases aligning to TRBD2. V was clipped by 4 bases and J by 3 bases; unmatched bases: 7. The germline CDR1 and CDR2 sequences are SGHDT and YYEEEE. This CDR3 comprises 16 residues. CDR3 protein: CASSAGLAEYYNEQFF. As DNA, the CDR3 is TGTGCCAGCAGCGCCGGACTAGCGGAATACTACAATGAGCAGTTCTTC.

This clone has a handful of counts. This chain joins TRBV19 and TRBJ2-2; a possible D gene is TRBD2 (5 bases). CDR1 LNHDA and CDR2 SQIVND come from the germline V gene (reference sequence). The CDR3 contains 13 residues. V was clipped by 3 bases and J by 10 bases, with 12 bases between them. The CDR3 DNA follows: TGTGCCAGTAGTATGAGAGTTCGGGAGGAGCTGTTTTTT. Protein product: CASSMRVREELFF.